These 20 T cell receptor beta chains were sequenced from one sample in a study of blood T cell repertoires in COVID-19. Sequenced by immunoSEQ multiplex PCR; TCRdb stores in-frame clones only, minus some. The sample has some 240,000 clones, 75% to 85% seen once. Sequencing input: peripheral blood. Receptors were obtained from a human donor in a cohort sampled during active COVID-19.

This clone was recorded once. The CDR3 here is CASSLVTRTEAFF. The CDR3 nucleotides are TGTGCCAGCAGTTTAGTTACGAGAACTGAAGCTTTCTTT. The gene calls are TRBV12-3 or TRBV12-4 and TRBJ1-1; no clear D. The ends were cut back, 1 base at V and 5 bases at J, with 8 bases in the middle. The length of the CDR3 is 13 residues.

The genes are TRBV19 and TRBJ2-1; the D gene is possibly TRBD1 (5 bases). CDR1 LNHDA and CDR2 SQIVND come from the germline V gene (reference sequence). Trimming left V 7 bases short and J 8 bases short, with 12 bases between. The CDR3 has 12 residues. CDR3: CASKGQGYEQFF. The CDR3 region has the DNA TGTGCCAGTAAGGGGCAGGGCTATGAGCAGTTCTTC.

The chain combines TRBV28 with TRBJ1-2; D gene uncertain. Trimming cost V 6 bases and J 4 bases, with 6 bases left between them. Germline lookup yields CDR1 MDHEN and CDR2 SYDVKM. CDR3 length equals 11 residues. The CDR3 bases are TGTGCCAGCAGCGGAGCCTATGGCTACACCTTC. It translates to CASSGAYGYTF.

The chain employs TRBV14 and TRBJ1-3; no clear D gene. Deletions cut 0 bases from V and 7 bases from J, with 16 bases between. Germline CDR1 is SGHDN and CDR2 is FVKESK. The CDR3 extends over 16 amino acids. CDR3 coding DNA: TGTGCCAGCAGCCAAGAGGCCGACCGGCGGTGGAACACCATATATTTT. Its protein is CASSQEADRRWNTIYF.

The chain employs TRBV7-2 and TRBJ2-2, with 9 bases that match TRBD1. This CDR3 spans 17 amino acids. CDR1 is SGHTA, CDR2 FQGNSA, per germline. V dropped 1 base and J dropped 4; count of bases not matched to a gene: 7. The CDR3 spells CASSLEQGARATGELFF. The CDR3 coding sequence is TGTGCCAGCAGCTTAGAACAGGGGGCGAGGGCCACCGGGGAGCTGTTTTTT.

The rearrangement uses TRBV6-5 and TRBJ1-5; a possible D gene is TRBD1 (6 bases). V lost 4 bases, J lost 6 bases, and 10 bases lay in between. The germline gives CDR1 MNHEY, CDR2 SVGAGI. The CDR3 loop spans 13 amino acids. Here the CDR3 DNA reads TGTGCCAGCAGTTTCGACAGGACTCAGCCCCAGCATTTT. Residues: CASSFDRTQPQHF.

This sequence joins TRBV5-1 and TRBJ1-2; 8 bases are a match to TRBD1. The germline gives CDR1 SGHRS, CDR2 YFSETQ. CDR3 length: 16 residues. V lost 0 bases and J lost 0; bases outside the gene matches: 4. CDR3 sequence: CASSLGQGRPNYGYTF. CDR3 coding DNA: TGCGCCAGCAGCTTGGGACAGGGGCGACCTAACTATGGCTACACCTTC.

This clone showed up just a few times. The chain joins TRBV7-3 to TRBJ2-1, with TRBD1 matching 11 bases. After removal of 5 bases from V and 8 bases from J, the junction contained 8 bases not matched to a gene. Germline CDR1 reads SGHTA; CDR2 reads FQGTGA. The CDR3 has 15 residues. The CDR3 coding sequence is TGTGCCAGCAGCCCAGGGGGACAGGGGGTCGATGAGCAGTTCTTC. This codes for CASSPGGQGVDEQFF.

This chain uses TRBV28 with TRBJ2-5, with 10 bases fitting TRBD2. Germline assignment: CDR1 MDHEN and CDR2 SYDVKM. V lost 8 bases and J lost 6; bases outside the gene matches: 9. The CDR3 runs to 14 residues. CDR3 amino acids: CASGGSGGKKTQYF. CDR3 sequence (DNA): TGTGCCAGCGGTGGTAGCGGGGGGAAAAAGACCCAGTACTTC.

This clone occurred once. One junction end does not reproduce the germline sequence, and a read error may be involved. CDR3 amino acids: CASSPRLHPGEKLFF. CDR3 in DNA: TGTGCTAGCAGCCCTCGACTGCATCCGGGTGAAAAACTGTTTTTT. J is TRBJ1-4 and V is TRBV7-7; D unresolved. CDR3 size: 15 residues. Germline CDR1 SSHAT, CDR2 FNYEAQ (reference sequence).

The V gene is TRBV2, the J gene TRBJ2-5; D is ambiguous. CDR1 SNHLY and CDR2 FYNNEI come from the germline V gene. The V gene lost 5 bases and the J gene lost 2 bases, with 9 bases spanning the gap. This CDR3 has 13 amino acids. The DNA of the CDR3 is TGTGCCAGCAGTCTCACAAGACAAGAGACCCAGTACTTC. Translation: CASSLTRQETQYF.

The rearrangement links TRBV6-5 to TRBJ1-5; 9 nucleotides align to TRBD1. Trimming took 8 bases from V and 4 from J; bases not matched to a gene: 6. Germline CDR1 is MNHEY and CDR2 is SVGAGI. CDR3 length: 14 amino acids. The CDR3 DNA sequence: TGTGCCAGCCGGGACAGGGTAGAAAATCAGCCCCAGCATTTT. It encodes CASRDRVENQPQHF.

The chain carries TRBV3-1 (or the pseudogene TRBV3-2) and TRBJ2-3; D is possibly TRBD2 (5 bases). Germline CDR1 and CDR2: LGHDT and YNNKEL (reference sequence). The CDR3 covers 15 residues. V was pared by 0 bases and J by 7 bases, with 14 bases between. The CDR3 coding sequence is TGTGCCAGCAGCCAAGATCTACGGGGTGGAAATACGCAGTATTTT. It encodes CASSQDLRGGNTQYF.

The chain couples TRBV5-1 to TRBJ1-2; TRBD1 is a possible D gene (5 bases). This CDR3 contains 12 residues. From germline, CDR1 is SGHRS and CDR2 YFSETQ. Between the trimmed V and J ends, which lost 4 bases and 9 bases, there was a span of 13 bases. Here the CDR3 DNA reads TGCGCCAGCAGCCCCGGTCGGGGGAGCTACACCTTC. It translates to CASSPGRGSYTF. The full variable domain, in which reference TRBV5-1 and TRBJ1-2 provide the parts outside the CDR3, is KAGVTQTPRYLIKTRGQQVTLSCSPISGHRSVSWYQQTPGQGLQFLFEYFSETQRNKGNFPGRFSGRQFSNSRSEMNVSTLELGDSALYLCASSPGRGSYTFGSGTRLTVV.

This clone was seen only a few times. The chain links TRBV10-1 to TRBJ2-1; 8 nucleotides align to TRBD2. Germline V CDR1 and CDR2: WNHNN, SYGVQD (reference sequence). This CDR3 region has 14 residues. Trimming took 9 bases from V and 10 from J; bases not matched to a gene: 14. CDR3 residues: CASLGPGLEGEQFF. The CDR3 nucleotides read TGCGCCAGTCTTGGGCCGGGACTAGAGGGCGAGCAGTTCTTC.

The chain employs TRBV27 and TRBJ1-4; D uncertain. Between the trimmed V and J ends, which lost 4 bases and 10 bases, there was a span of 13 bases. Looked up from germline, CDR1 is MNHEY and CDR2 is SMNVEV (reference sequence). The CDR3 totals 13 residues. CDR3 in DNA: TGTGCCAGCAGTTACGGGTACCAAGGAAAACTGTTTTTT. Translation: CASSYGYQGKLFF.

This chain uses TRBV18 with TRBJ2-5; a weak D match, TRBD1 (6 bases). Germline assignment: CDR1 KGHSH and CDR2 LQKENI. CDR3 length: 14 amino acids. Trimming cost V 1 base and J 5 bases, with 11 bases left between them. The CDR3 nucleotides read TGTGCCAGCTCACCACTCACAGGGCCGGAGACCCAGTACTTC. Residues: CASSPLTGPETQYF.

V gene TRBV5-5 combines with J gene TRBJ2-1; 7 bases fit TRBD2. The CDR3 is made up of 15 amino acids. Trimming at V came to 3 bases and at J to 2 bases, leaving 5 bases not matched to a gene. Germline CDR1 and CDR2: SGHKS and YYEKEE (reference sequence). CDR3 nucleotide sequence: TGTGCCAGCAGCTCAGCGGGACCAACCTACAATGAGCAGTTCTTC. Protein sequence: CASSSAGPTYNEQFF.

The chain joins TRBV18 to TRBJ1-1; 10 nucleotides line up with TRBD1. CDR1 KGHSH and CDR2 LQKENI come from the germline V gene. The CDR3 runs to 17 residues. J gave up 3 bases and V 3 bases, and 10 bases lay outside the gene matches. Written as DNA, the CDR3 is TGTGCCAGCTCACCCCGCCCACCCGGGACAGGGGACACTGAAGCTTTCTTT. Its translation: CASSPRPPGTGDTEAFF.

J is TRBJ2-1 and V is TRBV6-6; 9 bases align to TRBD1. V shed 7 bases and J 8 bases; nucleotides not matched to a gene: 6. The germline gives CDR1 MNHNY, CDR2 SVGAGI (reference sequence). The CDR3 length is 13 residues. The CDR3 DNA is TGTGCCAGCAAAGGACAGGGGCTCGATGAGCAGTTCTTC. Translating gives CASKGQGLDEQFF.